These 28 T cell receptor beta chains originate from one sample sequenced in a study of tumor-infiltrating lymphocytes in localized non-small cell lung cancer. Some clones are missing from TCRdb's copy, which holds only in-frame ones; the method was immunoSEQ multiplex PCR. In the table there are 15,000 to 20,000 clones, 70% to 80% of which are singletons. Material: lung tumor tissue. The receptors stem from a human donor with non-small cell lung cancer.

The chain links TRBV7-2 to TRBJ2-2, with TRBD2 identical over 10 bases. Per germline, CDR1 SGHTA and CDR2 FQGNSA. J gave up 6 bases and V 2 bases, and 15 bases lay outside the gene matches. The CDR3 length is 19 residues. The CDR3 bases are TGTGCCAGCAGCTTACGCGGACTAGCGGCTTATGGGAGTCCCGGGGAGCTGTTTTTT. Its translation: CASSLRGLAAYGSPGELFF.

V and J are TRBV11-2 and TRBJ2-1; TRBD1 matches 8 bases. After removal of 0 bases from V and 4 bases from J, the junction contained 8 bases not matched to a gene. From germline, CDR1 is SGHAT and CDR2 FQNNGV. The CDR3 extends over 17 amino acids. The CDR3 region has the DNA TGTGCCAGCAGCTTAGACTTACCGGGACAGGTTTACAATGAGCAGTTCTTC. Translating it yields CASSLDLPGQVYNEQFF.

The V and J genes are TRBV18 and TRBJ1-4, with D tentatively TRBD1 (5 bases). The V gene's germline CDR1 is KGHSH and CDR2 LQKENI. Trimming took 2 bases from V and 7 from J, leaving 11 bases between them. The CDR3 runs 14 residues. In DNA, the CDR3 is TGTGCCAGCTCACCAATGGGGGAAGGTGAAAAACTGTTTTTT. This gives the protein CASSPMGEGEKLFF.

The chain recombines TRBV27 with TRBJ1-1; no clear D gene. The CDR3 is 13 amino acids. V was trimmed by 1 base and J by 7 bases, leaving 10 bases between them. Germline V gives CDR1 MNHEY, CDR2 SMNVEV (reference sequence). CDR3 in DNA: TGTGCCAGCAGTTTATGGGCAGAAAGTGAAGCTTTCTTT. It codes for CASSLWAESEAFF.

The chain has TRBV11-2 and TRBJ2-3; D remains ambiguous. Germline CDR1 reads SGHAT; CDR2 reads FQNNGV. With 0 bases removed from V and 4 bases from J, the gap between germline ends came to 8 bases. CDR3 size: 14 residues. CDR3 loop: CASSLEAASDTQYF. Here the CDR3 DNA reads TGTGCCAGCAGCTTAGAGGCCGCTTCAGATACGCAGTATTTT.

The J gene is TRBJ1-1, the V gene TRBV6-1; D gene uncertain. The CDR3 is 13 residues long. CDR1 is MNHNS and CDR2 is SASEGT in the germline V gene. The V end lost 4 bases, the J end lost 2 bases, and 8 bases lay between the germline ends. CDR3 sequence: CASSVGYNTEAFF. The CDR3 DNA reads as TGTGCCAGCAGTGTGGGGTATAACACTGAAGCTTTCTTT.

The V gene is TRBV4-1, the J gene TRBJ1-2; no definite D call. Deletions cut 2 bases from V and 2 bases from J, with 12 bases between. CDR3 size: 15 residues. Per the germline V gene, CDR1 is MGHRA and CDR2 is YSYEKL. The chain's CDR3 is CASSQWRVINYGYTF. The CDR3 DNA reads TGCGCCAGCAGCCAATGGCGGGTTATAAACTATGGCTACACCTTC.

The chain couples TRBV5-1 to TRBJ2-7; 9 nucleotides align to TRBD1. Trimming cost V 0 bases and J 2 bases; bases outside gene matches: 6. Per germline, CDR1 SGHRS and CDR2 YFSETQ. This CDR3 spans 16 amino acids. The CDR3 reads CASSLEGTGRPYEQYF. CDR3 DNA sequence: TGCGCCAGCAGCTTGGAGGGGACAGGGCGCCCCTACGAGCAGTACTTC.

This chain uses TRBV9 with TRBJ2-5; 10 positions agree with TRBD2. Germline assignment: CDR1 SGDLS and CDR2 YYNGEE. This CDR3 is 16 amino acids long. The V and J ends lost 4 bases and 3 bases, in that order; junction bases with no gene match: 9. CDR3 bases: TGTGCCAGCAGCCAGAGAGCGGGAGGGCCTGAAGAGACCCAGTACTTC. Translated: CASSQRAGGPEETQYF.

The chain recombines TRBV2 with TRBJ1-2; D gene ambiguous. The CDR3 totals 13 residues. Per the germline V gene, CDR1 is SNHLY and CDR2 is FYNNEI. With 11 bases removed from V and 1 base from J, the gap between germline ends came to 14 bases. The CDR3 here is CAGRGLLNYGYTF. The CDR3, as DNA: TGTGCCGGTCGAGGACTGCTTAACTATGGCTACACCTTC.

V usage is TRBV18 and J usage is TRBJ2-7; D unclear. Trimming shortened V by 3 bases and J by 2 bases, and 11 bases separated the two germline ends. Germline values: CDR1 KGHSH, CDR2 LQKENI. The length of the CDR3 is 14 residues. The CDR3 sequence is CASSPPTRTYEQYF. The DNA for the CDR3 is TGTGCCAGCTCACCCCCGACCAGAACCTACGAGCAGTACTTC.

This clone was counted only a few times. The chain recombines TRBV7-9 with TRBJ2-1, with 10 positions matching TRBD1. Germline trimming cut 4 bases from V and 7 bases from J; bases unmatched to any gene: 10. CDR3 size: 16 residues. Germline V lookup: CDR1 SEHNR, CDR2 FQNEAQ (reference sequence). The CDR3 DNA sequence: TGTGCCAGCAGCTCCTCGACAGGGGGCCTTGAGAATGAGCAGTTCTTC. Residues: CASSSSTGGLENEQFF.

This chain links TRBV9 with TRBJ2-1; 7 nucleotides align to TRBD2. There are 17 residues in the CDR3. V dropped 4 bases and J dropped 3; count of bases not matched to a gene: 13. Germline loops: CDR1 SGDLS, CDR2 YYNGEE. As DNA, the CDR3 is TGTGCCAGCAGCCCAGGATCCGGGACTACAAGCTACAATGAGCAGTTCTTC. Translation: CASSPGSGTTSYNEQFF.

The chain combines TRBV19 with TRBJ2-5; D not resolved. V was pared by 0 bases and J by 7 bases, with 9 bases between. CDR1 is LNHDA and CDR2 is SQIVND in the germline V gene (reference sequence). CDR3 length equals 13 residues. The CDR3 protein is CASSIDLYGTQYF. The CDR3 nucleotides read TGTGCCAGTAGTATAGATCTGTATGGGACCCAGTACTTC. Drawing the rest from reference TRBV19 and TRBJ2-5, the complete variable domain is DGGITQSPKYLFRKEGQNVTLSCEQNLNHDAMYWYRQDPGQGLRLIYYSQIVNDFQKGDIAEGYSVSREKKESFPLTVTSAQKNPTAFYLCASSIDLYGTQYFGPGTRLLVL.

This CDR3 reads CAISETRGITGELFF. The CDR3 DNA reads as TGTGCCATCAGTGAAACTAGGGGGATAACCGGGGAGCTGTTTTTT. The gene calls are TRBV10-3 and TRBJ2-2; weak D call: TRBD1 (6 bases). Germline-derived CDR1 and CDR2 are ENHRY and SYGVKD. V lost 3 bases and J lost 5, with 13 bases in between. The CDR3 has 15 residues.

This chain uses TRBV2 with TRBJ1-5; possible D gene TRBD1, 5 bases. CDR3 size: 16 residues. Trimming cost V 5 bases and J 0 bases, with 14 bases left between them. In germline, CDR1 is SNHLY, CDR2 FYNNEI. The CDR3 DNA is TGTGCCAGCAGTTCCACGGACGGGACTAGCAATCAGCCCCAGCATTTT. Translated: CASSSTDGTSNQPQHF.

This chain links TRBV27 with TRBJ2-7; 11 nucleotides match TRBD2. V lost 3 bases, J lost 0 bases, and 1 base stayed unmatched. CDR1 is MNHEY, CDR2 SMNVEV, per germline (reference sequence). The CDR3 covers 15 residues. The CDR3 DNA follows: TGTGCCAGCAGTTTCGGGACTAGCGGCTCCTACGAGCAGTACTTC. Residues: CASSFGTSGSYEQYF.

This clone counts as medium-sized. The rearrangement joins TRBV7-8 to TRBJ2-7; D gene ambiguous. Germline-derived CDR1 and CDR2 are SGHVS and FQNEAQ. The CDR3 covers 12 residues. Trimming shortened V by 3 bases and J by 3 bases, and 6 bases separated the two germline ends. This CDR3 reads CASSFGVYEQYF. CDR3 bases: TGTGCCAGCAGCTTTGGGGTCTACGAGCAGTACTTC.

This clone occurred a few times. The chain combines TRBV6-4 with TRBJ1-1; 7 bases are shared with TRBD1. V was clipped by 8 bases and J by 4 bases; unmatched bases: 10. The CDR3 loop spans 14 amino acids. From germline, CDR1 is MRHNA and CDR2 SNTAGT. The CDR3 sequence is CASAPGGAGTEAFF. CDR3 in DNA: TGTGCCAGCGCCCCAGGGGGGGCTGGCACTGAAGCTTTCTTT.

J is TRBJ1-1 and V is TRBV28; D unresolved. V was shortened by 6 bases and J by 1 base, with 15 bases between the two germline ends. Germline lookup yields CDR1 MDHEN and CDR2 SYDVKM. The CDR3 has 15 amino acids. CDR3 residues: CASSDVAGGNTEAFF. As DNA, the CDR3 is TGTGCCAGCAGCGACGTAGCTGGCGGGAACACTGAAGCTTTCTTT.

This chain joins TRBV9 and TRBJ2-2; D unresolved. Germline V CDR1 and CDR2: SGDLS, YYNGEE. Trimming stripped 4 bases from V and 0 bases from J, with 13 bases between. There are 16 residues in the CDR3. CDR3 loop: CASSTGSVSNTGELFF. The CDR3 DNA reads TGTGCCAGCAGCACCGGGTCCGTCTCGAACACCGGGGAGCTGTTTTTT.

The chain combines TRBV23-1 with TRBJ2-2, with a tentative D call TRBD2 (5 bases). TRBV23-1 is an ORF, with its function uncertain. This CDR3 has 17 amino acids. V was shortened by 8 bases and J by 0 bases, with 19 bases between the two germline ends. CDR3 in DNA: TGCGCCAGCCCCCTGGGAAAGGGAGAAGCGAACACCGGGGAGCTGTTTTTT. Translation: CASPLGKGEANTGELFF.

This chain links TRBV2 with TRBJ2-5; D is unresolved. There are 15 residues in the CDR3. Germline V gene data show CDR1 as SNHLY and CDR2 as FYNNEI. Trimming stripped 2 bases from V and 2 bases from J, with 12 bases between. CDR3 DNA sequence: TGTGCCAGCAGTGAAATGTTTCGAAAGCAAGAGACCCAGTACTTC. Its protein product is CASSEMFRKQETQYF.

V gene TRBV5-1 combines with J gene TRBJ1-4; D might be TRBD1 (5 bases). The CDR3 totals 15 residues. V lost 8 bases and J 4 bases, leaving 18 bases between the germline ends. Germline CDR1 is SGHRS and CDR2 is YFSETQ. CDR3 amino acids: CARHLGRGLNEKLFF. CDR3 in DNA: TGCGCCAGGCACTTGGGACGGGGCCTTAATGAAAAACTGTTTTTT.

This chain links TRBV5-4 with TRBJ1-1; 7 nucleotides agree with TRBD1. The V segment lost 3 bases and the J segment 10 bases; nucleotides outside the gene matches: 6. CDR1 and CDR2 (germline): SGHNT, YYREEE (reference sequence). This CDR3 has 12 residues. The CDR3 here is CASSSEGAGAFF. The CDR3 nucleotides read TGTGCCAGCAGCTCTGAGGGGGCAGGAGCTTTCTTT.

V gene TRBV29-1 combines with J gene TRBJ2-7; TRBD2 matches at 10 bases. The trim removed 1 base at V and 9 bases at J, leaving 12 bases unmatched. CDR3 length equals 15 residues. Germline CDR1 reads SQVTM; CDR2 reads ANQGSEA. CDR3 sequence (DNA): TGCAGCGTTGAAGTCCGGCTAGCGGGAGCTACGGGGCAGTACTTC. The encoded protein is CSVEVRLAGATGQYF.

V and J are TRBV19 and TRBJ2-7; D unclear. Germline V gives CDR1 LNHDA, CDR2 SQIVND (reference sequence). The V and J ends lost 0 bases and 3 bases respectively, with 9 bases between them. The CDR3 is 14 residues long. The CDR3 region is CASSIESRGYEQYF. The CDR3 DNA reads as TGTGCCAGTAGTATAGAGTCCCGTGGCTACGAGCAGTACTTC.

DNA of the CDR3: TGCGCCAGCAGTGAAACAGGGTTCTTGGATACGCAGTATTTT. Encoded protein: CASSETGFLDTQYF. This chain joins TRBV10-2 and TRBJ2-3, with TRBD1 as a possible D gene (6 bases). Germline CDR1 WSHSY, CDR2 SAAADI. This CDR3 has 14 residues. Trimming took 3 bases from V and 6 from J, leaving 13 bases between them.